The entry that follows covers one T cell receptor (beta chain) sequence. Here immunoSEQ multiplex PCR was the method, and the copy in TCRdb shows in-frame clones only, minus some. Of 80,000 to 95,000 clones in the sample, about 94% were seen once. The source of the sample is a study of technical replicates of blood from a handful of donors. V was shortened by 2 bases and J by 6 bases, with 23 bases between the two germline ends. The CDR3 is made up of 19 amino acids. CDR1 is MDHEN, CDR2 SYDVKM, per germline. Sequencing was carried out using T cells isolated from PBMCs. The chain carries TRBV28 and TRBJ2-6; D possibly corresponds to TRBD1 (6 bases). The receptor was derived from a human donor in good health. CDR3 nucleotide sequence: TGTGCCAGCAGTTTAAACACAGGGCGCCGCTCGGTGCTGGCCAACGTCCTGACTTTC. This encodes CASSLNTGRRSVLANVLTF.